These 2 T cell receptor beta chains were all obtained from the same sample, sequenced in a study of blood T cells in healthy people across ages. Combining a sample-barcoded 5' primer with a J-beta primer mix, a second PCR ran for about 6 to 12 cycles. TCRdb reanalysed the 5' RACE reads using MiXCR and keeps one entry per CDR3 protein. The table has about 1.8 million distinct CDR3 sequences, around half seen once. The sample comprised blood. These receptors were obtained from a middle-aged woman in good health.

This clonotype was detected a few times. The V and J genes are TRBV7-2 and TRBJ2-7, with TRBD2 matching over 10 bases. The CDR3 spans 18 residues. Per the germline V gene, CDR1 is SGHTA and CDR2 is FQGNSA. V was pared by 0 bases and J by 0 bases, with 8 bases of the junction left unmatched. CDR3 DNA sequence: TGTGCCAGCAGCTTAGCCCACTCGACTAGCGGGTACTCCTACGAGCAGTACTTC. Translated, it gives CASSLAHSTSGYSYEQYF. Using reference TRBV7-2 and TRBJ2-7 for the parts outside the CDR3, the full variable domain is GAGVSQSPSNKVTEKGKDVELRCDPISGHTALYWYRQSLGQGLEFLIYFQGNSAPDKSGLPSDRFSAERTGGSVSTLTIQRTQQEDSAVYLCASSLAHSTSGYSYEQYFGPGTRLTVT.

The chain is built from TRBV27 and TRBJ2-1, with 12 bases fitting TRBD2. The CDR3 contains 18 residues. J was trimmed by 7 bases and V by 7 bases; bases with no gene match: 17. Germline assignment: CDR1 MNHEY and CDR2 SMNVEV (reference sequence). CDR3 sequence: CASKGTSGRRGPGNEQFF. In DNA form, the CDR3 reads TGTGCCAGCAAAGGGACTAGCGGGCGGCGGGGACCAGGGAATGAGCAGTTCTTC.